Listed below are T cell receptor beta chains from one sample, sequenced in a study of blood T cell repertoires in COVID-19. Sequenced by immunoSEQ multiplex PCR; TCRdb stores in-frame clones only, minus some. The sample yields approximately 300,000 clones, about 90% seen once. Specimen: peripheral blood. These receptor sequences come from a woman aged 40 to 50 with acute or convalescent COVID-19. The CDR3 runs from the conserved cysteine through the conserved F or W. The D gene is left open where the match is weak. The listing skips clone size in some rows; elsewhere it reads once, few, many or a size class.

>TRBV5-1|.|TRBJ1-3|TRBD1
CASRRGDRAFSGNTIYF
TGCGCCAGCAGAAGGGGAGACAGGGCTTTCTCTGGAAACACCATATATTTT
>TRBV4-1|.|TRBJ1-5|.
CASSQDRGRQPQHF
TGCGCCAGCAGCCAAGATCGGGGGAGACAGCCCCAGCATTTT
>TRBV6-6|few|TRBJ2-2|.
CASSYTEIPNTGELFF
TGTGCCAGCAGTTACACAGAGATTCCGAACACCGGGGAGCTGTTTTTT
>TRBV6-6|.|TRBJ1-5|.
CASSYSIRGDSPQHF
TGTGCCAGCAGTTACTCGATCAGGGGTGATAGCCCCCAGCATTTT
>TRBV24-1|.|TRBJ2-2|TRBD1
CATSVPGQGLTGELFF
TGTGCCACCAGTGTACCGGGACAGGGGCTCACCGGGGAGCTGTTTTTT
>TRBV5-4|.|TRBJ1-1|TRBD1
CASSWTGTGGAEAFF
TGTGCCAGCAGCTGGACCGGGACAGGGGGCGCTGAAGCTTTCTTT
>TRBV28|.|TRBJ1-2|TRBD1
CAIRGANYGYTF
TGTGCAATCAGGGGGGCGAACTATGGCTACACCTTC
>TRBV24-1|.|TRBJ1-2|TRBD1
CATSDRTGDGYTF
TGTGCCACCAGTGATCGGACAGGGGATGGCTACACCTTC
>TRBV18|.|TRBJ1-1|TRBD1
CASSPTTGGTEAFF
TGTGCCAGCTCACCCACGACAGGGGGCACTGAAGCTTTCTTT
>TRBV10-3|few|TRBJ1-2|TRBD1
CASGTGRSYGYTF
TGTGCCAGCGGGACAGGCCGCTCCTATGGCTACACCTTC
>TRBV13|.|TRBJ1-1|TRBD1
CASSLEQGGTEAFF
TGTGCCAGCAGCTTAGAACAGGGGGGCACTGAAGCTTTCTTT
>TRBV7-2|.|TRBJ1-4|.
CASSLVPFARTIRELFF
TGTGCCAGCAGCTTAGTACCCTTCGCCCGCACGATCCGCGAGCTGTTTTTT
>TRBV11-2|.|TRBJ1-1|TRBD1
CASSPMWTGGRVAFF
TGTGCCAGCAGCCCGATGTGGACAGGGGGTAGGGTAGCTTTCTTT
>TRBV6-6|.|TRBJ1-1|.
CASSYPVGRVYTEAFF
TGTGCCAGCAGTTACCCCGTTGGGCGGGTATACACTGAAGCTTTCTTT
>TRBV7-9|.|TRBJ2-5|TRBD1
CASSASGRGYQETQYF
TGTGCCAGCAGCGCTAGTGGCAGGGGGTACCAAGAGACCCAGTACTTC
>TRBV7-8|.|TRBJ1-1|TRBD1
CASSFRTGGFGVNTEAFF
TGTGCCAGCAGCTTCCGGACAGGGGGCTTCGGGGTGAACACTGAAGCTTTCTTT